This T cell receptor (beta chain) was found in a study of T cell responses to AZD1222 COVID-19 vaccine. Study-wide findings and caveats: Among those given AZD1222, only six were seropositive at baseline.

The CDR3 extends over 14 amino acids. The V gene's germline CDR1 is MNHEY and CDR2 SVGEGT. J lost 2 bases, V lost 2 bases, and 2 bases had no gene match. Notes on this clone: Its specificity is not known.

The table came from immunoSEQ multiplex PCR; TCRdb's copy has only in-frame clones and leaves some out. The table shows about 75,000 clones, with more than 70% occurring only once. The rearrangement joins TRBV6-2 or TRBV6-3 to TRBJ1-2, with TRBD1 matching 7 bases. The receptor's source is an adult who received the MenACWY meningococcal vaccine as a control. The input for sequencing was peripheral blood, taken 28 days after the second dose of the MenACWY control vaccine. CDR3 bases: TGTGCCAGCAGTTACCTGACAGGGAACTATGGCTACACCTTC. It encodes CASSYLTGNYGYTF.